The 23 T cell receptor beta chains reported below all come from one sample, sequenced in a study of T cell repertoires in ileal Crohn's disease. Sequenced by immunoSEQ multiplex PCR; TCRdb stores in-frame clones only, minus some. This table has 6,000 or so clones, over 75% appearing once. The specimen sequenced was ileal tissue. The receptor source for this set is an adult with Crohn's disease.

The V call is TRBV18, the J call TRBJ2-1, with 11 bases lining up with TRBD2. The ends lost 3 bases at V and 6 bases at J; junction bases unmatched: 7. Germline V CDR1 and CDR2: KGHSH, LQKENI. The CDR3 is 16 amino acids. The CDR3 spells CASSPRGSGGANEQFF. The CDR3 coding sequence is TGTGCCAGCTCACCTCGAGGTAGCGGGGGGGCCAATGAGCAGTTCTTC. The full variable domain, rest sourced from reference TRBV18 and TRBJ2-1, is NAGVMQNPRHLVRRRGQEARLRCSPMKGHSHVYWYRQLPEEGLKFMVYLQKENIIDESGMPKERFSAEFPKEGPSILRIQQVVRGDSAAYFCASSPRGSGGANEQFFGPGTRLTVL.

The rearrangement joins TRBV6-5 to TRBJ2-3; no clear D gene. The CDR3 is 15 amino acids. Germline loops: CDR1 MNHEY, CDR2 SVGAGI. The V and J ends lost 0 bases and 7 bases respectively, with 14 bases between them. The CDR3 spells CASSYSHRPQYTQYF. The CDR3 nucleotides are TGTGCCAGCAGTTACTCGCACAGACCCCAGTATACGCAGTATTTT.

V and J are TRBV5-4 and TRBJ2-5; 7 bases are a match to TRBD1. V lost 5 bases to trimming and J lost 5 bases; unmatched junction nucleotides: 12. Germline lookup yields CDR1 SGHNT and CDR2 YYREEE (reference sequence). The CDR3 totals 15 residues. CDR3 DNA sequence: TGTGCCAGCAGGCTGGACAGGACAGTCCAGGAGACCCAGTACTTC. It codes for CASRLDRTVQETQYF.

This sequence joins TRBV6-5 and TRBJ2-2, with TRBD2 identical over 9 bases. The CDR3 loop spans 16 amino acids. V was clipped by 4 bases and J by 6 bases; unmatched bases: 9. Germline V gene data show CDR1 as MNHEY and CDR2 as SVGAGI. The CDR3 is CASSSSSGGRAGELFF. CDR3 in DNA: TGTGCCAGCAGTTCCAGTAGTGGCGGGAGGGCCGGGGAGCTGTTTTTT.

This chain joins TRBV6-6 and TRBJ1-1; D perhaps matches TRBD1 (6 bases). The germline V gene encodes CDR1 MNHNY and CDR2 SVGAGI (reference sequence). Deletions cut 4 bases from V and 0 bases from J, with 12 bases between. The CDR3 is made up of 15 amino acids. In DNA, the CDR3 is TGTGCCAGCAGTTTAACAGGGCCCATGAACACTGAAGCTTTCTTT. It encodes CASSLTGPMNTEAFF.

The chain couples TRBV5-4 to TRBJ1-1; 8 nucleotides line up with TRBD1. This CDR3 has 16 residues. Germline V lookup: CDR1 SGHNT, CDR2 YYREEE (reference sequence). Trimming at V came to 4 bases and at J to 1 base, leaving 9 bases not matched to a gene. CDR3 region: CASSPGQGYANTEAFF. In DNA, the CDR3 is TGTGCCAGCAGCCCCGGACAGGGCTATGCGAACACTGAAGCTTTCTTT.

The rearrangement joins TRBV19 to TRBJ2-2; a possible D gene is TRBD1 (6 bases). Deletions cut 4 bases from V and 8 bases from J, with 8 bases between. This CDR3 spans 12 amino acids. Germline CDR1 and CDR2: LNHDA and SQIVND (reference sequence). The CDR3 reads CASSNRAGELFF. Here the CDR3 DNA reads TGTGCCAGTAGTAACAGGGCAGGGGAGCTGTTTTTT.

This rearrangement joins TRBV27 to TRBJ2-7; 8 bases line up with TRBD1. Trimming at V came to 6 bases and at J to 0 bases, leaving 7 bases not matched to a gene. The CDR3 is 15 amino acids. Germline V lookup: CDR1 MNHEY, CDR2 SMNVEV (reference sequence). The CDR3 DNA follows: TGTGCCAGCAGGCCAGGGGGCTCTGGCTCCTACGAGCAGTACTTC. It codes for CASRPGGSGSYEQYF.

The V call is TRBV5-4, the J call TRBJ2-1, with 7 positions matching TRBD2. CDR3 length: 14 residues. The germline CDR1 and CDR2 sequences are SGHNT and YYREEE (reference sequence). With 1 base clipped from V and 8 bases from J, the junction kept 6 bases outside the gene matches. The CDR3 loop reads CASSLWEGVDEQFF. The CDR3 DNA follows: TGTGCCAGCAGCTTGTGGGAGGGAGTGGATGAGCAGTTCTTC.

V and J are TRBV5-6 and TRBJ1-1; no clear D gene. Germline CDR1 is SGHDT and CDR2 is YYEEEE. The ends were cut back, 1 base at V and 6 bases at J, with 13 bases in the middle. CDR3 size: 14 residues. The CDR3 DNA reads as TGTGCCAGCAGCTTGATGTTGAGCTACGCTGAAGCTTTCTTT. Protein: CASSLMLSYAEAFF. Full variable domain (remainder filled in from reference TRBV5-6 and TRBJ1-1): DAGVTQSPTHLIKTRGQQVTLRCSPKSGHDTVSWYQQALGQGPQFIFQYYEEEERQRGNFPDRFSGHQFPNYSSELNVNALLLGDSALYLCASSLMLSYAEAFFGQGTRLTVV.

This clone was seen a few times. V is TRBV9 and J is TRBJ2-3, with 13 bases matching TRBD2. The CDR3 loop spans 19 amino acids. CDR1 is SGDLS, CDR2 YYNGEE, per germline. V gave up 4 bases and J gave up 3 bases; unmatched junction bases: 14. CDR3 in amino acids: CASSPPSPGLAGSTDTQYF. The CDR3, as DNA: TGTGCCAGCAGCCCCCCCTCACCGGGACTAGCGGGGTCGACAGATACGCAGTATTTT.

The V gene is TRBV28, the J gene TRBJ2-1; no reliable D call. The CDR3 loop spans 11 amino acids. V was cut by 8 bases and J by 10 bases, with 12 bases left in between. Germline CDR1 is MDHEN and CDR2 is SYDVKM. The CDR3 DNA follows: TGTGCCAGCCCCCCAGTCAAAGAGCAGTTCTTC. This gives the protein CASPPVKEQFF.

The chain joins TRBV28 to TRBJ2-3; TRBD1 matches at 7 bases. V shed 2 bases and J 2 bases; nucleotides not matched to a gene: 4. This CDR3 contains 15 residues. Germline values: CDR1 MDHEN, CDR2 SYDVKM. CDR3 DNA sequence: TGTGCCAGCAGTTTACAGGGGGTTAACACAGATACGCAGTATTTT. Translated, it gives CASSLQGVNTDTQYF. Based on the CDR3 plus reference TRBV28 and TRBJ2-3, the full variable domain is DVKVTQSSRYLVKRTGEKVFLECVQDMDHENMFWYRQDPGLGLRLIYFSYDVKMKEKGDIPEGYSVSREKKERFSLILESASTNQTSMYLCASSLQGVNTDTQYFGPGTRLTVL.

The CDR3 is CASSTIGREWVNGYTF. CDR3 nucleotide sequence: TGTGCCAGCAGCACGATTGGGCGTGAGTGGGTCAATGGCTACACCTTC. This chain uses TRBV5-6 with TRBJ1-2, with D unresolved. With 4 bases removed from V and 6 bases from J, the gap between germline ends came to 22 bases. Germline V gives CDR1 SGHDT, CDR2 YYEEEE. The CDR3 has 16 amino acids.

This clone was detected only a few times. The rearrangement joins TRBV27 to TRBJ1-3; maybe TRBD1 (5 bases). Trimming stripped 6 bases from V and 0 bases from J, with 9 bases between. Per the germline V gene, CDR1 is MNHEY and CDR2 is SMNVEV (reference sequence). There are 14 residues in the CDR3. The CDR3 nucleotides read TGTGCCAGCAGCTCAGGGCACTCTGGAAACACCATATATTTT. This codes for CASSSGHSGNTIYF.

The rearrangement uses TRBV5-1 and TRBJ2-5; TRBD2 is a possible D gene (6 bases). The CDR3 covers 14 residues. Trimming cost V 8 bases and J 5 bases, with 19 bases left between them. The germline V gene has CDR1 SGHRS and CDR2 YFSETQ. The CDR3 protein is CASRDSPGAETQYF. The CDR3 DNA reads TGCGCCAGTCGGGACTCCCCAGGAGCGGAGACCCAGTACTTC.

This chain joins TRBV18 and TRBJ2-3, with TRBD2 as a possible D gene (6 bases). CDR1 and CDR2 (germline): KGHSH, LQKENI. V was cut by 8 bases and J by 6 bases, with 9 bases left in between. The CDR3 covers 11 residues. CDR3 sequence reads: CASRAGDTQYF. CDR3 coding DNA: TGTGCCAGCAGGGCGGGGGATACGCAGTATTTT.

V and J are TRBV30 and TRBJ2-5; no firm D call. The V and J ends lost 2 bases and 0 bases respectively, with 7 bases between them. CDR3 size: 13 residues. CDR1 and CDR2 from the germline V gene are GTSNPN and SVGIG (reference sequence). The CDR3 sequence is CAWSTRYQETQYF. Written as DNA, the CDR3 is TGTGCCTGGAGTACCAGGTACCAAGAGACCCAGTACTTC.

This chain links TRBV6-5 with TRBJ2-7; 7 bases agree with TRBD1. Trimming cost V 0 bases and J 2 bases; bases outside gene matches: 7. This CDR3 has 16 amino acids. Germline loops: CDR1 MNHEY, CDR2 SVGAGI. The chain's CDR3 is CASSYSPTGKPYEQYF. The CDR3 nucleotides read TGTGCCAGCAGTTACTCTCCGACAGGGAAACCCTACGAGCAGTACTTC.

This clone was detected only a few times. The rearrangement uses TRBV9 and TRBJ2-7; D call uncertain. V was pared by 2 bases and J by 0 bases, with 6 bases between. Germline values: CDR1 SGDLS, CDR2 YYNGEE. This CDR3 is 13 amino acids long. The DNA of the CDR3 is TGTGCCAGCAGCGTGGCCAGCTCCTACGAGCAGTACTTC. It translates to CASSVASSYEQYF.

This chain joins TRBV7-2 and TRBJ1-5; a possible D gene is TRBD1 (5 bases). This CDR3 region has 15 residues. Per germline, CDR1 SGHTA and CDR2 FQGNSA. V was shortened by 6 bases and J by 7 bases, with 19 bases between the two germline ends. CDR3 sequence: CASSGKGLYQQPQHF. Written as DNA, the CDR3 is TGTGCCAGCAGTGGGAAGGGGTTATATCAGCAGCCCCAGCATTTT.

V gene TRBV30 combines with J gene TRBJ1-1; D might be TRBD1 (6 bases). This CDR3 region has 11 residues. CDR1 is GTSNPN, CDR2 SVGIG, per germline (reference sequence). The DNA of the CDR3 is TGTGCGGGGGGGCCGGACGGGACAGCTTTCTTT. Its translation is CAGGPDGTAFF.

The chain recombines TRBV7-8 with TRBJ2-3, with TRBD1 as a possible D gene (5 bases). V was trimmed by 3 bases and J by 8 bases, leaving 18 bases between them. The length of the CDR3 is 15 residues. In germline, CDR1 is SGHVS, CDR2 FQNEAQ. The CDR3, as DNA: TGTGCCAGCAGCTTGTTGAATAGGGGCGACACTACGCAGTATTTT. Protein product: CASSLLNRGDTTQYF.